The 20 T cell receptor beta chains in this list originate from one sample, sequenced in a study of control samples from healthy donors and cancer patients. TCRdb's copy holds only in-frame clones and misses some; the assay was immunoSEQ multiplex PCR. The sample carries roughly 80,000 clones, approximately 90% recorded once. Material: blood. Receptor source: a woman in her fifties or sixties in good health.

This clone was seen a few times. The V and J genes are TRBV7-9 and TRBJ2-3; the D is unclear. The CDR3 sequence is 17 residues long. Germline CDR1 is SEHNR and CDR2 is FQNEAQ (reference sequence). Deletions cut 3 bases from V and 0 bases from J, with 16 bases between. The CDR3, as DNA: TGTGCCAGCAGCTTCATGCAACTCTCCCCTAGCACAGATACGCAGTATTTT. Translation gives CASSFMQLSPSTDTQYF.

V usage is TRBV5-5 and J usage is TRBJ1-2, with D possibly matching TRBD1 (5 bases). Trimming removed 0 bases at V and 4 bases at J, with 13 bases between. The CDR3 has 15 residues. CDR1 is SGHKS and CDR2 is YYEKEE in the germline V gene (reference sequence). In DNA, the CDR3 is TGTGCCAGCAGCTTGGCCGGGTACGGGGCCTATGGCTACACCTTC. Residues: CASSLAGYGAYGYTF.

This clone was counted a single time. This chain connects TRBV6-5 to TRBJ2-7; D not certain. The V gene lost 8 bases and the J gene lost 6 bases, with 17 bases spanning the gap. CDR1 and CDR2 (germline): MNHEY, SVGAGI. This CDR3 has 13 residues. Here the CDR3 reads CASSRQYQPEQYF. The CDR3 coding sequence is TGTGCCAGCTCCAGGCAGTATCAGCCCGAGCAGTACTTC.

The chain carries TRBV5-8 and TRBJ1-4; D perhaps matches TRBD1 (6 bases). There are 14 residues in the CDR3. The germline CDR1 and CDR2 sequences are SGHTS and YDEGEE. Trimming cost V 1 base and J 8 bases, with 12 bases left between them. CDR3 region: CASSLRGGGEKLFF. CDR3 nucleotides: TGTGCCAGCAGCTTGAGAGGGGGAGGAGAAAAACTGTTTTTT.

The chain has TRBV12-3 or TRBV12-4 and TRBJ2-7; D ambiguous. The germline V and J ends were trimmed by 3 bases and 1 base, with 1 base remaining between them. CDR3 size: 11 residues. The CDR3 coding sequence is TGTGCCAGCAGTTTTTCCTACGAGCAGTACTTC. Translation gives CASSFSYEQYF.

V gene TRBV29-1 combines with J gene TRBJ1-2, with D maybe TRBD1 (6 bases). The V gene's germline CDR1 is SQVTM and CDR2 ANQGSEA. The ends were cut back, 4 bases at V and 5 bases at J, with 17 bases in the middle. The CDR3 is 14 amino acids. CDR3 in amino acids: CSVGVSSGVYGYTF. As DNA, the CDR3 is TGCAGCGTTGGAGTGAGTTCAGGGGTTTATGGCTACACCTTC. Drawing the rest from reference TRBV29-1 and TRBJ1-2, the complete variable domain is SAVISQKPSRDICQRGTSLTIQCQVDSQVTMMFWYRQQPGQSLTLIATANQGSEATYESGFVIDKFPISRPNLTFSTLTVSNMSPEDSSIYLCSVGVSSGVYGYTFGSGTRLTVV.

The CDR3 region is CASSLTYEQYF. For the CDR3, the DNA is TGTGCCAGCAGCTTGACCTACGAGCAGTACTTC. V and J are TRBV5-5 and TRBJ2-7, with D hard to call. CDR1 is SGHKS and CDR2 is YYEKEE in the germline V gene (reference sequence). CDR3 size: 11 residues. Between the trimmed V and J ends, which lost 1 base and 2 bases, there was a span of 1 base.

On this clone itself: Other DNA sequences from this sample encode an identical CDR3 as well. The CDR3 bases are TGTGCCAGCAGTTTAGCCGATACGCAGTATTTT. It encodes CASSLADTQYF. The chain recombines TRBV12-3 or TRBV12-4 with TRBJ2-3; D is uncertain. The CDR3 has 11 residues. Trimming cost V 0 bases and J 6 bases, with 1 base left between them.

This rearrangement joins TRBV2 to TRBJ2-2; D may be TRBD2 (5 bases). The germline V gene has CDR1 SNHLY and CDR2 FYNNEI. Trimming removed 9 bases at V and 4 bases at J, with 18 bases between. The CDR3 runs to 15 residues. The CDR3 bases are TGTGCCAGGGGTAGAGCGGCTAAAGGCACCGGGGAGCTGTTTTTT. As protein: CARGRAAKGTGELFF.

V gene TRBV9 combines with J gene TRBJ1-1; D perhaps matches TRBD1 (6 bases). The V gene lost 4 bases and the J gene lost 0 bases, with 10 bases spanning the gap. The germline CDR1 and CDR2 sequences are SGDLS and YYNGEE. The CDR3 length is 14 residues. The CDR3 loop is CASSSQGMNTEAFF. In DNA, the CDR3 is TGTGCCAGCAGCTCTCAGGGGATGAACACTGAAGCTTTCTTT. The entire variable domain, with the rest obtained from reference TRBV9 and TRBJ1-1, is as follows: DSGVTQTPKHLITATGQRVTLRCSPRSGDLSVYWYQQSLDQGLQFLIQYYNGEERAKGNILERFSAQQFPDLHSELNLSSLELGDSALYFCASSSQGMNTEAFFGQGTRLTVV.

DNA of the CDR3: TGTGCCACCAATAGACAGGGAGATGGCTACACCTTC. Amino acids: CATNRQGDGYTF. The chain uses TRBV2 and TRBJ1-2; 7 positions agree with TRBD1. From germline, CDR1 is SNHLY and CDR2 FYNNEI. Losses at the gene ends were 10 bases for V and 6 bases for J; bases not matched to a gene: 8. The CDR3 extends over 12 amino acids.

J is TRBJ1-1 and V is TRBV18; D gene ambiguous. Trimming removed 3 bases at V and 4 bases at J, with 18 bases between. In germline, CDR1 is KGHSH, CDR2 LQKENI. The CDR3 contains 16 residues. The CDR3 region is CASSPPRDYWFTEAFF. CDR3 DNA: TGTGCCAGCTCACCCCCCCGTGATTATTGGTTCACTGAAGCTTTCTTT.

V usage is TRBV7-2 and J usage is TRBJ1-2, with 11 bases aligning to TRBD1. Germline values: CDR1 SGHTA, CDR2 FQGNSA. J gave up 7 bases and V 4 bases, and 11 bases lay outside the gene matches. CDR3 size: 16 residues. In DNA form, the CDR3 reads TGTGCCAGCAGCTCAGTAACAGGACAGGGGGCAAGTGGCTACACCTTC. Protein: CASSSVTGQGASGYTF.

CDR3 protein: CAVSKGGSGNTIYF. The CDR3 DNA reads TGTGCCGTTTCGAAGGGGGGCTCTGGAAACACCATATATTTT. The chain carries TRBV11-2 and TRBJ1-3; D possibly corresponds to TRBD1 (6 bases). The ends were cut back, 11 bases at V and 0 bases at J, with 14 bases in the middle. Germline CDR1 is SGHAT and CDR2 is FQNNGV. The CDR3 extends over 14 amino acids. The full variable domain, completed using reference TRBV11-2 and TRBJ1-3, is EAGVAQSPRYKIIEKRQSVAFWCNPISGHATLYWYQQILGQGPKLLIQFQNNGVVDDSQLPKDRFSAERLKGVDSTLKIQPAKLEDSAVYLCAVSKGGSGNTIYFGEGSWLTVV.

The chain links TRBV6-5 to TRBJ2-2; D gene unclear. The CDR3 runs to 15 residues. Germline V gene data show CDR1 as MNHEY and CDR2 as SVGAGI. Trimming shortened V by 6 bases and J by 0 bases, and 11 bases separated the two germline ends. The CDR3 DNA reads as TGTGCCAGCAGCCTTTCGTCCGCGAACACCGGGGAGCTGTTTTTT. This sequence encodes CASSLSSANTGELFF.

The chain employs TRBV27 and TRBJ1-1; the D gene is possibly TRBD1 (6 bases). CDR3 size: 14 residues. V was shortened by 5 bases and J by 1 base, with 11 bases between the two germline ends. Germline assignment: CDR1 MNHEY and CDR2 SMNVEV (reference sequence). In DNA form, the CDR3 reads TGTGCCAGCAGTGCTACAGGGTCGAACACTGAAGCTTTCTTT. This encodes CASSATGSNTEAFF.

The CDR3 sequence: CASSDNPSTDTQYF. DNA for the CDR3: TGCGCCAGCAGTGATAATCCCAGCACAGATACGCAGTATTTT. The chain joins TRBV10-1 to TRBJ2-3; D gene ambiguous. The V end lost 3 bases, the J end lost 0 bases, and 7 bases lay between the germline ends. The V gene's germline CDR1 is WNHNN and CDR2 SYGVQD (reference sequence). This CDR3 spans 14 amino acids.

This chain links TRBV7-2 with TRBJ2-3, with a weak D call TRBD2 (6 bases). There are 15 residues in the CDR3. V lost 1 base to trimming and J lost 5 bases, with 13 bases between them. Germline CDR1 reads SGHTA; CDR2 reads FQGNSA. For the CDR3, the DNA is TGTGCCAGCAGCTTAGAGGCGGGGATAGGAGATACGCAGTATTTT. It specifies CASSLEAGIGDTQYF.

The chain has TRBV19 and TRBJ2-4; TRBD2 is a possible D gene (5 bases). The germline gives CDR1 LNHDA, CDR2 SQIVND (reference sequence). The CDR3 has 16 amino acids. Trimming shortened V by 3 bases and J by 1 base, and 13 bases separated the two germline ends. The CDR3 DNA is TGTGCCAGTAGTATTTCGGGAATGGGGGCCAAAAACATTCAGTACTTC. It yields the protein CASSISGMGAKNIQYF.

This rearrangement joins TRBV19 to TRBJ1-3; D gene unclear. Germline V CDR1 and CDR2: LNHDA, SQIVND (reference sequence). V shed 2 bases and J shed 4 bases, with 9 bases lying between them. The CDR3 has 14 amino acids. The chain's CDR3 is CASSISGGGNTIYF. The CDR3 DNA is TGTGCCAGTAGTATATCTGGCGGGGGAAACACCATATATTTT.